The sample holds many counts of the clone carrying this T cell receptor beta chain. The antigen remains undetermined. Trimming shortened V by 4 bases and J by 3 bases, and 10 bases separated the two germline ends. The CDR3 spans 12 residues. Per the germline V gene, CDR1 is DFQATT and CDR2 is SNEGSKA (reference sequence). Constant-region reverse primers amplified full-length variable regions, followed by semi-nested Nested Universal Primer A PCR. TCRdb called the 5' RACE reads again in MiXCR, with one record for every CDR3 protein. The sample holds about 54,000 distinct CDR3 sequences, 17% seen once. Purified naive CD4+ T cells were depleted of CD25+ Tregs. Study-wide findings and caveats: Tumor Tregs overlapped most with tumor, then blood, naive CD4+ cells. Tumor memory CD4+ T cell TCR gene usage clustered with blood and lymph node memory CD4+ cells and lymph node naive CD4+ cells.

The material sequenced was naive CD4+ T cells sorted from blood. The sample's subset: naive CD4+ T cells, CD4+CD45RA+CD25-. The chain combines TRBV20-1 with TRBJ2-7, with D unresolved. The origin of this receptor is a female donor with breast cancer. The DNA for the CDR3 is TGCAGTGCTAACCCCGGCGACTACGAGCAGTACTTC. Translated: CSANPGDYEQYF.